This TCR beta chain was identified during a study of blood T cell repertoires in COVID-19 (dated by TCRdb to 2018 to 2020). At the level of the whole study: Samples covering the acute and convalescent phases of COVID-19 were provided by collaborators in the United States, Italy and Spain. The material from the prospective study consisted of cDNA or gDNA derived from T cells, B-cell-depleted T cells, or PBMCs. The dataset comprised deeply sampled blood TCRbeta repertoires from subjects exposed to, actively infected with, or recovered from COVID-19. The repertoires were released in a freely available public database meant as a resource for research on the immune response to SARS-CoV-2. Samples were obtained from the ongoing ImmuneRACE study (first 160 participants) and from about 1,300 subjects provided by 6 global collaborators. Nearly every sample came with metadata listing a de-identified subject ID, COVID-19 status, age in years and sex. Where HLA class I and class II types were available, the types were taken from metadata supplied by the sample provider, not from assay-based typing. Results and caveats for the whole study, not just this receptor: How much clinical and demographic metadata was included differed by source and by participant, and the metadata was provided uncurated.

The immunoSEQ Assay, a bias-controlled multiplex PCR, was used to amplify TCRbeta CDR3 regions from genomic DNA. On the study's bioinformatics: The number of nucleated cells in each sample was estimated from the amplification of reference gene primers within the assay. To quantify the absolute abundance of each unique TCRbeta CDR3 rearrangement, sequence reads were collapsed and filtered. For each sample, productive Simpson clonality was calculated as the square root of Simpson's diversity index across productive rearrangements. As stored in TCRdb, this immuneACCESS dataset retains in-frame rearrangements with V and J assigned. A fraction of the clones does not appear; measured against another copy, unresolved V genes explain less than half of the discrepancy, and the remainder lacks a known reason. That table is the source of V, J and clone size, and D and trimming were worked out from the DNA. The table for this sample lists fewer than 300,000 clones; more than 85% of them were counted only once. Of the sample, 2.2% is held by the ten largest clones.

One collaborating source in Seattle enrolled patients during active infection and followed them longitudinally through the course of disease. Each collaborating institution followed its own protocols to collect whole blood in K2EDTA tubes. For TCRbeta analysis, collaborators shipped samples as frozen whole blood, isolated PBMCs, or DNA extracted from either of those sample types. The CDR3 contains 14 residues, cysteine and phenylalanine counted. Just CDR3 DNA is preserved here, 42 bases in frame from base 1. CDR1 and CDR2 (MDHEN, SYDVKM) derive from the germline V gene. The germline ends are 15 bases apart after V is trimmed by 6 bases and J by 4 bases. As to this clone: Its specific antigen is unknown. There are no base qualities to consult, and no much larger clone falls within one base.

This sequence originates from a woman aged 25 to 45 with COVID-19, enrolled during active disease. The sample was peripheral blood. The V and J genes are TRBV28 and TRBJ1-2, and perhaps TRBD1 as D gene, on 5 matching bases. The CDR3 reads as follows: CASSPPTVTYGYTF. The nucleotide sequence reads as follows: TGTGCCAGCAGCCCACCGACAGTGACCTATGGCTACACCTTC.